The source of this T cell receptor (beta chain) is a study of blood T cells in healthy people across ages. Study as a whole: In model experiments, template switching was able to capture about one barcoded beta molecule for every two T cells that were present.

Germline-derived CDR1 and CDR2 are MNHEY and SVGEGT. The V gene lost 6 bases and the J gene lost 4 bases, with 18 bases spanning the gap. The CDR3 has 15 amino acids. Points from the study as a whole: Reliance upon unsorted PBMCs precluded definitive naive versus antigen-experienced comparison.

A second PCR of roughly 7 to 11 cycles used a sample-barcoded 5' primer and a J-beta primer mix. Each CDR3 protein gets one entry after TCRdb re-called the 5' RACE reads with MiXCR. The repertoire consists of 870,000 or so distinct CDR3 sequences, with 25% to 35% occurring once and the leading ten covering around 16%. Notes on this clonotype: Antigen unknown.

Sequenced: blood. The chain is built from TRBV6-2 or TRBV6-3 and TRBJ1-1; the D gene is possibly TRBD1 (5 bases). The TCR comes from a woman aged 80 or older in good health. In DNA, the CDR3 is TGTGCCAGCAGATCGACCGGGGCCGGGCCCACTGAAGCTTTCTTT. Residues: CASRSTGAGPTEAFF.